This T cell receptor (beta chain) derives from a study of CD8 T cells in ankylosing spondylitis. Overall study results and limits: As for the disease-linked clones, they showed a CD8+ phenotype and occurred at relatively low frequencies in peripheral blood. Seemingly distinctive of ankylosing spondylitis blood was a TCR beta motif formed by eight highly homologous variants. Previously reported in reactive arthritis synovial fluid and blood were some of the motif variants. Clones tied to disease were said to be significantly enriched in matched ankylosing spondylitis synovial fluid.

The CDR3 extends over 13 amino acids. Trimming removed 6 bases from V and 6 bases from J, with 11 bases in between. With molecular barcodes, quantitative 5'-RACE was used to make the TCR beta libraries. MiXCR was run by TCRdb on the 5' RACE reads, yielding one entry per CDR3 protein. The sample holds about 390,000 distinct CDR3 sequences; approximately 20% are singletons and the top ten take about a sixth. In this sample, this clonotype turned up many times. Its matching antigen is unknown. The clonotype was recovered from a male donor with ankylosing spondylitis. The chain uses TRBV12-3 or TRBV12-4 and TRBJ2-2; D unclear. Sequencing was carried out using blood, either unsorted or a sorted T cell fraction (not recorded which). The CDR3 is CASRFTASGELFF. Here the CDR3 DNA reads TGTGCCAGCAGGTTCACGGCCTCCGGGGAGCTGTTTTTT.